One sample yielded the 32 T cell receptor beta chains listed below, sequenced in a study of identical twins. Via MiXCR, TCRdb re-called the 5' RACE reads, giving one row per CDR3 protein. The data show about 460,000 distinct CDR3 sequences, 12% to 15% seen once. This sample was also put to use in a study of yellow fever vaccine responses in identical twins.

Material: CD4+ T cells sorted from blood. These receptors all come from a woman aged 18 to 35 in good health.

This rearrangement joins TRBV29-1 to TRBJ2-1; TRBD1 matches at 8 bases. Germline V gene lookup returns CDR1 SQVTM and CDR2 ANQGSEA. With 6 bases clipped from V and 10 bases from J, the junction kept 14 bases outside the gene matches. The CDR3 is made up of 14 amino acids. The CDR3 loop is CSVPDRTGSKEQFF. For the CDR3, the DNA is TGCAGCGTCCCAGACCGGACAGGGAGTAAGGAGCAGTTCTTC.

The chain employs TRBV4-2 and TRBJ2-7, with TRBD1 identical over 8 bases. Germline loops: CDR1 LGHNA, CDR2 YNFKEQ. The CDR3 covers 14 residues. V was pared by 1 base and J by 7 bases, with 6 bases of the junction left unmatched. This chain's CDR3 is CASSQADRVGEQYF. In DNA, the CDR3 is TGTGCCAGCAGCCAAGCGGACAGGGTAGGGGAGCAGTACTTC.

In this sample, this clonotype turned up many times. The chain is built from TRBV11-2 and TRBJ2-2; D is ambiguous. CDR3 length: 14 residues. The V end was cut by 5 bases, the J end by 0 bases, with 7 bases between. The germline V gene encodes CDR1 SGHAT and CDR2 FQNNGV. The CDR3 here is CASSHITNTGELFF. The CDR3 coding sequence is TGTGCCAGCAGCCATATCACGAACACCGGGGAGCTGTTTTTT.

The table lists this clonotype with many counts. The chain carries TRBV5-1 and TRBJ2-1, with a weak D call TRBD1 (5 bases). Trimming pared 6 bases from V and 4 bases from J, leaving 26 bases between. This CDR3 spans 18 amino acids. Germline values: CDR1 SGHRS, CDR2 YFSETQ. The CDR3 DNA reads TGCGCCAGCACCGACAGACCCGCTGAATTTGGATTTTACAATGAGCAGTTCTTC. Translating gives CASTDRPAEFGFYNEQFF.

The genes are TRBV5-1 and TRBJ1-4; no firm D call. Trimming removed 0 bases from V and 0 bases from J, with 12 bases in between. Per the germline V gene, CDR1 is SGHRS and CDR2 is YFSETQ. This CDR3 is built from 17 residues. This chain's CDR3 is CASSLEGSRSTNEKLFF. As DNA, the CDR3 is TGCGCCAGCAGCTTGGAAGGCAGTCGTTCAACTAATGAAAAACTGTTTTTT.

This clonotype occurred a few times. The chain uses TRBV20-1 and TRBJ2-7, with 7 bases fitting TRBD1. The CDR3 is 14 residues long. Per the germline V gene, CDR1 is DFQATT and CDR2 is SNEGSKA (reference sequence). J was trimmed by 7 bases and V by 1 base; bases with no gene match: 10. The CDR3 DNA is TGCAGTGCTAGAGGAGGGGGCCCCCTGGATGAGCAGTACTTC. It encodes CSARGGGPLDEQYF.

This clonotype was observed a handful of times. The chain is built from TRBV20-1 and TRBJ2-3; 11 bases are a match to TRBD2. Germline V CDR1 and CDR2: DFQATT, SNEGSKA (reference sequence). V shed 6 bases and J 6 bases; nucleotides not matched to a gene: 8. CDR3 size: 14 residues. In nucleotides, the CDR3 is TGCAGTGCCTCACTAGCGGGGGTGGTTGATACGCAGTATTTT. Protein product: CSASLAGVVDTQYF.

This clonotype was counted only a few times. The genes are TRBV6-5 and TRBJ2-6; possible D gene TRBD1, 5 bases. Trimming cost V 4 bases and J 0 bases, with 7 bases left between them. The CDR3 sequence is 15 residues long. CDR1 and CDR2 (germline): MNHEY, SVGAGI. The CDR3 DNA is TGTGCCAGCAGTTCCAGGGTCTCTGGGGCCAACGTCCTGACTTTC. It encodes CASSSRVSGANVLTF.

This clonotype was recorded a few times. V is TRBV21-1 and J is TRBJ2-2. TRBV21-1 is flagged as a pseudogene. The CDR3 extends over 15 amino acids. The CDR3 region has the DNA TGTGCCAGCAGCAAAGAACAGTTAGACACCGGGGAGCTGTTTTTT. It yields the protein CASSKEQLDTGELFF.

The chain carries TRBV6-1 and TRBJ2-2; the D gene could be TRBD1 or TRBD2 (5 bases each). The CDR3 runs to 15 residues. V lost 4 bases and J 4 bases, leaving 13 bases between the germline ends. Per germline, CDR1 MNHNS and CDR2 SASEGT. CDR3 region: CASSAWDGFTGELFF. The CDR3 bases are TGTGCCAGCAGTGCCTGGGACGGCTTCACCGGGGAGCTGTTTTTT.

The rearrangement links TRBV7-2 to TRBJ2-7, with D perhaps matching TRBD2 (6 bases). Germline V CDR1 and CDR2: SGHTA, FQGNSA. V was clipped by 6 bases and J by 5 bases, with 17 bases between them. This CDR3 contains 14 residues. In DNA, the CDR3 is TGTGCCAGCAGTACCGAGGGCGGGAAAGACGAGCAGTACTTC. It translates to CASSTEGGKDEQYF.

The CDR3 sequence is CASSDNSGGDTGELFF. CDR3 coding DNA: TGTGCCAGCAGTGACAATAGCGGGGGCGACACCGGGGAGCTGTTTTTT. The V gene is TRBV6-1, the J gene TRBJ2-2; 9 bases map to TRBD2. This CDR3 has 16 amino acids. The junction had 5 bases not matched to a gene; V was cut back by 3 bases and J by 3 bases. Germline CDR1 reads MNHNS; CDR2 reads SASEGT.

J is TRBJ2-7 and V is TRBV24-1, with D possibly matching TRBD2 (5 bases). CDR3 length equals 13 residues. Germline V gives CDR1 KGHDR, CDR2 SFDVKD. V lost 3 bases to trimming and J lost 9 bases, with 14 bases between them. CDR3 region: CATSDPSQAGQYF. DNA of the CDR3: TGTGCCACCAGTGATCCGTCGCAGGCGGGGCAGTACTTC.

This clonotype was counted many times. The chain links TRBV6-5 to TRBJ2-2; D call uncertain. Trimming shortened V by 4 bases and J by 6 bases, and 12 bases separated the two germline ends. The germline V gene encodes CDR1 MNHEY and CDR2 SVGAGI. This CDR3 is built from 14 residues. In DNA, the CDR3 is TGTGCCAGCAGTTCCGGCCCCTCGCCCGGGGAGCTGTTTTTT. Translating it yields CASSSGPSPGELFF.

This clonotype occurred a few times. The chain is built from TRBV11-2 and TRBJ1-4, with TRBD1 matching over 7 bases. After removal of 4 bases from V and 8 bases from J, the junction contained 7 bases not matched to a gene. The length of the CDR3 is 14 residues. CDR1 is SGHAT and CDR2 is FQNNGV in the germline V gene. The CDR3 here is CASSSTGDGEKLFF. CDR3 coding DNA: TGTGCCAGCAGCTCTACAGGGGATGGCGAAAAACTGTTTTTT.

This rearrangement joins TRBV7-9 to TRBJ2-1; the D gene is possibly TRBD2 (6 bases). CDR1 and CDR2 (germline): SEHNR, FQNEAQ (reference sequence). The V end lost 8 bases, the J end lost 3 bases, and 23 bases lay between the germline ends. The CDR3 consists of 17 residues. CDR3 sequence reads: CASASRTGGRGYNEQFF. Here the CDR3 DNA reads TGTGCCAGCGCCTCCAGAACAGGAGGGAGAGGCTACAATGAGCAGTTCTTC.

The CDR3 nucleotides are TGTGCCAGCAGTCACTCGGCAGGGGGGACTGAAGCTTTCTTT. Its protein product is CASSHSAGGTEAFF. The chain recombines TRBV2 with TRBJ1-1; 7 bases match TRBD1. V trimming: 5 bases; J trimming: 5 bases; junction bases outside the gene matches: 8. The CDR3 contains 14 residues. The germline V gene encodes CDR1 SNHLY and CDR2 FYNNEI.

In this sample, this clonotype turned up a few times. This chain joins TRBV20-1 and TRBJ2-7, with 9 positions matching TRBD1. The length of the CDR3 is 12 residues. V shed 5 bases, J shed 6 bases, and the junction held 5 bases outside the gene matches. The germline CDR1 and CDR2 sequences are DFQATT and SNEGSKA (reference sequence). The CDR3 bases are TGCAGTGCTCACCCGGACAGGGGCGAGCAGTACTTC. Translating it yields CSAHPDRGEQYF.

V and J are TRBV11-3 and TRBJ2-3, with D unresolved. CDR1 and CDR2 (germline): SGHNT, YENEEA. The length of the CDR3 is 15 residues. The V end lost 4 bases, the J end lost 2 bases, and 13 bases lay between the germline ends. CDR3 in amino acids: CASSSRRKNTDTQYF. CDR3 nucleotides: TGTGCCAGCAGCTCAAGACGGAAAAACACAGATACGCAGTATTTT.

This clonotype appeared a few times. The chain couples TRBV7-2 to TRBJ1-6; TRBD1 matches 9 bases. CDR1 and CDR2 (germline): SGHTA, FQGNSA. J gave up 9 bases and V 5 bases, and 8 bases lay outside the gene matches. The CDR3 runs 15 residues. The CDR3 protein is CASSPTGTGFSPLHF. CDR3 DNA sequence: TGTGCCAGCAGCCCGACCGGGACAGGGTTTTCACCCCTCCACTTT.

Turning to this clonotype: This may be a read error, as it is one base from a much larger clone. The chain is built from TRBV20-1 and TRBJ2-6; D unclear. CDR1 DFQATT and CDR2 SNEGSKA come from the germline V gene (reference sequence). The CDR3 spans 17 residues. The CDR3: CCARDVGRLAGANVLTF. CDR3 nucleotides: TGCTGTGCTAGAGATGTGGGCAGGTTAGCTGGGGCCAACGTCCTGACTTTC.

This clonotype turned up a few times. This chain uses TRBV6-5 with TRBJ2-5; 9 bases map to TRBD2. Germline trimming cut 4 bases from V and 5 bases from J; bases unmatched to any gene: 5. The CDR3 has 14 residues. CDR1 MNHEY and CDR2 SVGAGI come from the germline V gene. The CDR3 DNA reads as TGTGCCAGCAGTTTTTCAGCGGGAGGTGAGACCCAGTACTTC. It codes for CASSFSAGGETQYF.

The DNA of the CDR3 is TGTGCCAGCAGCCTTATGGGGGACACTGAAGCTTTCTTT. Translated, it gives CASSLMGDTEAFF. This sequence joins TRBV5-5 and TRBJ1-1, with D possibly being TRBD1 (5 bases). Germline-derived CDR1 and CDR2 are SGHKS and YYEKEE (reference sequence). The ends were cut back, 4 bases at V and 3 bases at J, with 10 bases in the middle. This CDR3 is built from 13 residues.

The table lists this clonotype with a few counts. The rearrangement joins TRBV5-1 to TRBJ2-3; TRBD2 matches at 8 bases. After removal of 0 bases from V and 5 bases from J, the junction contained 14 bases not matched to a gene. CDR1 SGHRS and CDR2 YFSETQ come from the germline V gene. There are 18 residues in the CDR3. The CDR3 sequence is CASSLEALLAGGKDTQYF. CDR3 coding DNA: TGCGCCAGCAGCTTGGAAGCCCTCCTAGCGGGTGGAAAAGATACGCAGTATTTT.

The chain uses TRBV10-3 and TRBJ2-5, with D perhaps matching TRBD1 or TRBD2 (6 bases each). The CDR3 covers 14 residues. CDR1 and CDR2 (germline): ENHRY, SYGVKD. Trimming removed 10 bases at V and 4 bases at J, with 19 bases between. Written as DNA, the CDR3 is TGTGCCACCCGGGAGTGGGGGGCCTCAGAGACCCAGTACTTC. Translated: CATREWGASETQYF.

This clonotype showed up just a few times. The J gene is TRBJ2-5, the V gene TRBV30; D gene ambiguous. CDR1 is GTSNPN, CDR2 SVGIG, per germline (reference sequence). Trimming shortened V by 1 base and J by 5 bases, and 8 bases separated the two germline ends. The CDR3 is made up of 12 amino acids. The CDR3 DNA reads TGTGCCTGGAGTGCGAACCGGGAGACCCAGTACTTC. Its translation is CAWSANRETQYF.

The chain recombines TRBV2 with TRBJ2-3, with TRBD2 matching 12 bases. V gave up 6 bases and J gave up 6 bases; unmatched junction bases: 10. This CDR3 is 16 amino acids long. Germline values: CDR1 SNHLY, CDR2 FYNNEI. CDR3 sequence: CASRRLAGGSGDTQYF. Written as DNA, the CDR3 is TGTGCCAGCAGGCGGCTAGCGGGGGGGTCCGGGGATACGCAGTATTTT.

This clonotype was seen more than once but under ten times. The CDR3 sequence is CASSVRAGTSIDEQFF. For the CDR3, the DNA is TGTGCCAGCAGCGTGAGAGCCGGGACTAGCATAGATGAGCAGTTCTTC. The chain employs TRBV9 and TRBJ2-1; 9 positions match TRBD2. This CDR3 spans 16 amino acids. The germline V gene has CDR1 SGDLS and CDR2 YYNGEE. V gave up 2 bases and J gave up 8 bases; unmatched junction bases: 11.

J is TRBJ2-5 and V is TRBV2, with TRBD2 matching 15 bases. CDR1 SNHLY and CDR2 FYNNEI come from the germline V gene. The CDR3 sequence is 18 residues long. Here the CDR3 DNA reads TGTACCTGCTGTAACGGACTAGCGGGAGGGTCGCCAGCTGAGACCCAGTACTTC. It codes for CTCCNGLAGGSPAETQYF.

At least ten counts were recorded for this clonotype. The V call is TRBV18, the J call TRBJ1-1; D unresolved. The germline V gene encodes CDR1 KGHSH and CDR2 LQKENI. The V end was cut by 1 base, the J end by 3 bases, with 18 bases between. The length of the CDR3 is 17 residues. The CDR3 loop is CASSPLARSGGDTEAFF. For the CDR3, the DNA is TGTGCCAGCTCACCACTGGCACGTTCGGGAGGCGACACTGAAGCTTTCTTT. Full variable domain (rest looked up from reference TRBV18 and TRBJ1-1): NAGVMQNPRHLVRRRGQEARLRCSPMKGHSHVYWYRQLPEEGLKFMVYLQKENIIDESGMPKERFSAEFPKEGPSILRIQQVVRGDSAAYFCASSPLARSGGDTEAFFGQGTRLTVV.

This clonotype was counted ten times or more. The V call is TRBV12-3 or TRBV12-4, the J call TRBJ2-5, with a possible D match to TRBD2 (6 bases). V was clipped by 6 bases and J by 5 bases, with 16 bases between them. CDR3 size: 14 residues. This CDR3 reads CASSIMGGKETQYF. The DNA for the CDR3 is TGTGCCAGCAGCATTATGGGGGGAAAGGAGACCCAGTACTTC.

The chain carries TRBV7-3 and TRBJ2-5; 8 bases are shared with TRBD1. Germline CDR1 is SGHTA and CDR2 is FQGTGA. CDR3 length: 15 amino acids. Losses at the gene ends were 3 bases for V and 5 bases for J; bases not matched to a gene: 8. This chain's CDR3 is CASSFGQGAGETQYF. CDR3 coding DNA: TGTGCCAGCAGCTTTGGACAGGGAGCCGGTGAGACCCAGTACTTC.